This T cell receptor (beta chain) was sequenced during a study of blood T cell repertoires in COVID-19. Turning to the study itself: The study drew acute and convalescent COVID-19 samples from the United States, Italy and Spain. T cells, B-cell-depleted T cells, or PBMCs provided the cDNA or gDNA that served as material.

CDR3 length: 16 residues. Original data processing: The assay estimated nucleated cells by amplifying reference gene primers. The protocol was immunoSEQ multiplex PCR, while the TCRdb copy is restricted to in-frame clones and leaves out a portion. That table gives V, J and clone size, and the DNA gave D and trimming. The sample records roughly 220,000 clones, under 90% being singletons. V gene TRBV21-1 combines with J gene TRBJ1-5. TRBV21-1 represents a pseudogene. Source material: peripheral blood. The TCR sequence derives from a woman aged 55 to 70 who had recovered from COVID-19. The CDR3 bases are TGTGCCAGCAGCAAATCTCGGGGAAGGCCCGGTCAGCCCCAGCATTTT. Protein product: CASSKSRGRPGQPQHF.